Following are 15 T cell receptor beta chains from one sample sequenced in a study of cytomegalovirus exposure and HLA in healthy donors. The PCR was carried out with 60 Vbeta primers and 13 Jbeta primers. Sequencing used immunoSEQ multiplex PCR; TCRdb keeps in-frame clones, though not all of them. The sample contains over 40,000 clones, 87% of which appear only once. Source material: PBMCs. All receptors derive from a woman aged 40 to 50 in good health and CMV-seropositive.

This clone was picked up one time. This rearrangement joins TRBV7-3 to TRBJ2-1, with 8 bases matching TRBD2. The V segment lost 2 bases and the J segment 2 bases; nucleotides outside the gene matches: 8. CDR3 length: 17 amino acids. CDR1 SGHTA and CDR2 FQGTGA come from the germline V gene. CDR3 sequence: CASSLGGLVGTYNEQFF. Here the CDR3 DNA reads TGTGCCAGCAGCTTAGGGGGACTAGTCGGAACCTACAATGAGCAGTTCTTC.

The CDR3 region has the DNA TGTGCCAGCAGTCTCTTACTAGCGGGGGGCTACAATGAGCAGTTCTTC. Amino acid sequence: CASSLLLAGGYNEQFF. V is TRBV27 and J is TRBJ2-1; 12 bases are shared with TRBD2. The CDR3 sequence is 16 residues long. V shed 5 bases and J 3 bases; nucleotides not matched to a gene: 5. CDR1 is MNHEY and CDR2 is SMNVEV in the germline V gene (reference sequence).

The V and J genes are TRBV20-1 and TRBJ1-3; D may be TRBD1 (5 bases). CDR3 length equals 11 residues. With 6 bases removed from V and 2 bases from J, the gap between germline ends came to 5 bases. Germline V gives CDR1 DFQATT, CDR2 SNEGSKA (reference sequence). DNA of the CDR3: TGCAGTGCGACAGCTGGAAACACCATATATTTT. The encoded protein is CSATAGNTIYF.

A single count supports this clone. The chain couples TRBV7-2 to TRBJ1-2, with 12 positions matching TRBD1. CDR3 length equals 16 residues. CDR1 SGHTA and CDR2 FQGNSA come from the germline V gene. The V gene end was trimmed by 4 bases and the J gene end by 8 bases; junction bases not matched to a gene: 11. CDR3 sequence reads: CASSSFSGTGGRGYTF. The CDR3 coding sequence is TGTGCCAGCAGCTCCTTTTCCGGGACAGGGGGCAGGGGCTACACCTTC.

In its sample, this clone was seen once. The chain recombines TRBV12-5 with TRBJ2-1, with 14 positions matching TRBD2. This CDR3 region has 15 residues. V shed 1 base and J 9 bases; nucleotides not matched to a gene: 2. CDR1 is LGHNT, CDR2 FRNRAP, per germline. The CDR3 DNA follows: TGTGCTAGTGGTTTGGGACTAGCGGGGGGGGCTGAGCAGTTCTTC. Its translation is CASGLGLAGGAEQFF.

This clone was detected only a few times. The gene calls are TRBV7-6 and TRBJ2-1; 15 bases fit TRBD2. Unmatched junction bases numbered 9, after V lost 2 bases and J lost 4 bases. CDR1 is SGHVS, CDR2 FNYEAQ, per germline. The length of the CDR3 is 19 residues. The CDR3 is CASSLPGTSGGIGYNEQFF. The CDR3 nucleotides read TGTGCCAGCAGCTTACCTGGGACTAGCGGGGGGATAGGTTACAATGAGCAGTTCTTC. The entire variable domain, with the rest obtained from reference TRBV7-6 and TRBJ2-1, is as follows: GAGVSQSPRYKVTKRGQDVALRCDPISGHVSLYWYRQALGQGPEFLTYFNYEAQQDKSGLPNDRFSAERPEGSISTLTIQRTEQRDSAMYRCASSLPGTSGGIGYNEQFFGPGTRLTVL.

V usage is TRBV11-2 and J usage is TRBJ2-2; possibly TRBD1 for D (6 bases). Germline loops: CDR1 SGHAT, CDR2 FQNNGV. The germline V and J ends were trimmed by 4 bases and 4 bases, with 7 bases remaining between them. This CDR3 contains 13 residues. CDR3 protein: CASSSGVTGELFF. CDR3 bases: TGTGCCAGCAGCTCAGGGGTCACCGGGGAGCTGTTTTTT. Supplemented by reference TRBV11-2 and TRBJ2-2, the full variable domain reads EAGVAQSPRYKIIEKRQSVAFWCNPISGHATLYWYQQILGQGPKLLIQFQNNGVVDDSQLPKDRFSAERLKGVDSTLKIQPAKLEDSAVYLCASSSGVTGELFFGEGSRLTVL.

This chain joins TRBV7-2 and TRBJ2-7, with D possibly matching TRBD2 (6 bases). The germline CDR1 and CDR2 sequences are SGHTA and FQGNSA. The length of the CDR3 is 14 residues. V was shortened by 1 base and J by 5 bases, with 12 bases between the two germline ends. The CDR3 loop reads CASSLGPGDHEQYF. In DNA form, the CDR3 reads TGTGCCAGCAGCTTAGGACCGGGAGACCACGAGCAGTACTTC.

The chain uses TRBV11-2 and TRBJ1-2; 10 bases fit TRBD1. Germline lookup yields CDR1 SGHAT and CDR2 FQNNGV. Germline trimming cut 4 bases from V and 4 bases from J; bases unmatched to any gene: 12. The CDR3 length is 17 residues. For the CDR3, the DNA is TGTGCCAGCAGCTACCCGGGACAGGGGAGGAGCTCCTATGGCTACACCTTC. This translates into CASSYPGQGRSSYGYTF.

The chain couples TRBV6-6 to TRBJ1-1; TRBD1 aligns across 10 bases. CDR1 is MNHNY and CDR2 is SVGAGI in the germline V gene (reference sequence). This CDR3 is 15 amino acids long. V shed 4 bases, J shed 6 bases, and the junction held 8 bases outside the gene matches. The CDR3 protein is CASSSPGDRGSEAFF. CDR3 nucleotides: TGTGCCAGCAGTTCCCCCGGGGACAGGGGATCTGAAGCTTTCTTT.

This chain connects TRBV11-2 to TRBJ2-1; D is possibly TRBD2 (5 bases). CDR1 is SGHAT and CDR2 is FQNNGV in the germline V gene. The CDR3 covers 15 residues. V lost 1 base and J 0 bases, leaving 7 bases between the germline ends. The DNA of the CDR3 is TGTGCCAGCAGCTTAGGAGGGAGCTCCTACAATGAGCAGTTCTTC. This sequence encodes CASSLGGSSYNEQFF.

The J gene is TRBJ1-3, the V gene TRBV29-1, with TRBD1 matching 7 bases. CDR1 is SQVTM and CDR2 is ANQGSEA in the germline V gene. CDR3 length: 16 residues. Unmatched junction bases numbered 11, after V lost 4 bases and J lost 2 bases. DNA of the CDR3: TGCAGCGTTGGAACCCAACCCGGACAGGCTGGAAACACCATATATTTT. Translated, it gives CSVGTQPGQAGNTIYF.

V gene TRBV5-4 combines with J gene TRBJ1-1; 8 bases map to TRBD1. The CDR3 extends over 14 amino acids. Per germline, CDR1 SGHNT and CDR2 YYREEE (reference sequence). Germline trimming cut 0 bases from V and 3 bases from J; bases unmatched to any gene: 1. The CDR3 protein is CASSLGTGYTEAFF. As DNA, the CDR3 is TGTGCCAGCAGCTTGGGGACAGGGTACACTGAAGCTTTCTTT.

The CDR3 DNA is TGTGCCAGCAGTGAAGATACAGCGGGAGGCCCCCTCCAAGAGACCCAGTACTTC. Translating gives CASSEDTAGGPLQETQYF. The genes are TRBV2 and TRBJ2-5; 9 nucleotides agree with TRBD2. The length of the CDR3 is 18 residues. From germline, CDR1 is SNHLY and CDR2 FYNNEI. The V and J ends lost 1 base and 1 base, in that order; junction bases with no gene match: 10.

The chain uses TRBV5-8 and TRBJ1-1; D remains unclear. The CDR3 is made up of 14 amino acids. Trimming removed 3 bases from V and 0 bases from J, with 9 bases in between. Germline loops: CDR1 SGHTS, CDR2 YDEGEE. The CDR3, as DNA: TGTGCCAGCAGCTGGGAGGGCATGAACACTGAAGCTTTCTTT. Amino acids: CASSWEGMNTEAFF.